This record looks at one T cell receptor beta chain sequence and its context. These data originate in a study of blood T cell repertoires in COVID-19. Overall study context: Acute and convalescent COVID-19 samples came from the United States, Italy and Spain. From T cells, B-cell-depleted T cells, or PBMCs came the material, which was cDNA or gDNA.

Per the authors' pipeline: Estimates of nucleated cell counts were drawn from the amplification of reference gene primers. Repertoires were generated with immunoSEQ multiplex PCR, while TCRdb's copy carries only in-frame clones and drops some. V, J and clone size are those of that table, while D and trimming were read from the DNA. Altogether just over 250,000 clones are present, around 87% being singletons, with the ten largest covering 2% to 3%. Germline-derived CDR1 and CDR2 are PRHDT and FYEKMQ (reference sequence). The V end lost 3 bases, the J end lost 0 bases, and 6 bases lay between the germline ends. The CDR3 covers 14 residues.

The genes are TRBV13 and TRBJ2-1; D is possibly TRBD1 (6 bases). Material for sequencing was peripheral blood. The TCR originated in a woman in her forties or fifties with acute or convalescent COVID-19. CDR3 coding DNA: TGTGCCAGCAGCTTGGGGGCCTCCTACAATGAGCAGTTCTTC. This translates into CASSLGASYNEQFF.